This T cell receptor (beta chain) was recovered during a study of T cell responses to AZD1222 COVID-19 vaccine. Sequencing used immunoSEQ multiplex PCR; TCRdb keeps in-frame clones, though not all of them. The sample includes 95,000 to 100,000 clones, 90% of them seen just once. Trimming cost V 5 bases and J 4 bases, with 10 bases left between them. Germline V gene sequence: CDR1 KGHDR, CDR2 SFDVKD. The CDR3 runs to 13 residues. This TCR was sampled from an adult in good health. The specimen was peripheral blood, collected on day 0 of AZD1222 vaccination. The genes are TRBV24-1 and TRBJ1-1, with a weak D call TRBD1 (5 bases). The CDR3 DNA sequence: TGTGCCACCAGTGCCCTTGGGGGCACTGAAGCTTTCTTT. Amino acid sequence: CATSALGGTEAFF.